This T cell receptor (beta chain) is drawn from a study of response to subunit inactivated influenza vaccine. Whole-study findings and limits: Each seasonal flu vaccination may recruit only limited new T cells, authors suggested.

This CDR3 is built from 12 residues. CDR1 is SQVTM, CDR2 ANQGSEA, per germline. V lost 6 bases and J lost 10; bases outside the gene matches: 6. This clonotype was detected many times. Antigen unknown. TCRdb called the RT-PCR reads again in MiXCR, with one record for every CDR3 protein. This sample has 650,000 to 800,000 distinct CDR3 sequences, with more than 11% found just once. The chain has TRBV29-1 and TRBJ2-1; 10 bases fit TRBD1. This specimen was PBMCs from blood, taken 14 to 15 days before vaccination. The clonotype comes from a middle-aged man who received an inactivated influenza vaccine. CDR3 bases: TGCAGCGTCCGACAGGGGGCTAAAGAGCAGTTCTTC. This sequence encodes CSVRQGAKEQFF.